These 2 T cell receptor beta chains were all obtained from the same sample, sequenced in a study of cytomegalovirus exposure and HLA in healthy donors. The PCR made use of 60 Vbeta and 13 Jbeta primers. The protocol was immunoSEQ multiplex PCR, while the TCRdb copy is restricted to in-frame clones and leaves out a portion. The table records 220,000 or so clones, under 80% of them present only once. The sequencing input was PBMCs. These receptors all stem from a woman aged 25 to 45 in good health and CMV-seronegative.

The rearrangement joins TRBV19 to TRBJ1-2; possible D gene TRBD1, 6 bases. The V end lost 7 bases, the J end lost 1 base, and 10 bases lay between the germline ends. CDR1 LNHDA and CDR2 SQIVND come from the germline V gene (reference sequence). The CDR3 totals 13 residues. The CDR3 DNA reads as TGTGCCAGTAACCTACAGGGTAACTATGGCTACACCTTC. This encodes CASNLQGNYGYTF.

The CDR3 here is CASSVGGQGGFGEKLFF. In nucleotides, the CDR3 is TGTGCCAGCAGCGTAGGGGGACAGGGGGGGTTCGGTGAAAAACTGTTTTTT. The chain carries TRBV9 and TRBJ1-4; 11 bases line up with TRBD1. V dropped 0 bases and J dropped 7; count of bases not matched to a gene: 8. CDR3 size: 17 residues. The germline V gene encodes CDR1 SGDLS and CDR2 YYNGEE.